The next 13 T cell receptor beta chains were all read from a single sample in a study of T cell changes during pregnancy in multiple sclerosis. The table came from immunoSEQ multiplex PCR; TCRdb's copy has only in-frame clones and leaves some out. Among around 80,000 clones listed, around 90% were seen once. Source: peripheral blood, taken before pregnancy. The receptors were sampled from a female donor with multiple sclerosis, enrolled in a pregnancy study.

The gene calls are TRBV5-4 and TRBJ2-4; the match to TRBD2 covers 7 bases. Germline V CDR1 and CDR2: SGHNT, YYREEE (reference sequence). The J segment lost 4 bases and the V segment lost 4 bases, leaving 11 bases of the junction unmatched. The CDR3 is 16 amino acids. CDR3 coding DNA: TGTGCCAGCAGCGGCGGGGGACCTACCTTAAAAAACATTCAGTACTTC. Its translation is CASSGGGPTLKNIQYF.

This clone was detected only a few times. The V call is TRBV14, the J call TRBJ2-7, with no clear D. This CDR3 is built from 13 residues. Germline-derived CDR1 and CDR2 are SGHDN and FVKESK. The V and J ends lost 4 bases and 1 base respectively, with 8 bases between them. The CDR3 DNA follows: TGTGCCAGCAGCCCTCAGTTTTCCTACGAGCAGTACTTC. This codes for CASSPQFSYEQYF.

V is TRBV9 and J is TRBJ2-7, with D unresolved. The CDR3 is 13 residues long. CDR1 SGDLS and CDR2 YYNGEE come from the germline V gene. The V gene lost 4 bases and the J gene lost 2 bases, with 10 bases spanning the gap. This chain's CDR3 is CASSPHVAYEQYF. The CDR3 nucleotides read TGTGCCAGCAGCCCCCACGTAGCCTACGAGCAGTACTTC. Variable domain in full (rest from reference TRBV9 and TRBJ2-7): DSGVTQTPKHLITATGQRVTLRCSPRSGDLSVYWYQQSLDQGLQFLIQYYNGEERAKGNILERFSAQQFPDLHSELNLSSLELGDSALYFCASSPHVAYEQYFGPGTRLTVT.

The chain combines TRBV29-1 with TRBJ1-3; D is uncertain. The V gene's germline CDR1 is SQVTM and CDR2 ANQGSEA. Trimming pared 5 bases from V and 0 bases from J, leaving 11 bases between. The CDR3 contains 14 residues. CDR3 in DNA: TGCAGCGTTACCGACCGGGACTCTGGAAACACCATATATTTT. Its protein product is CSVTDRDSGNTIYF.

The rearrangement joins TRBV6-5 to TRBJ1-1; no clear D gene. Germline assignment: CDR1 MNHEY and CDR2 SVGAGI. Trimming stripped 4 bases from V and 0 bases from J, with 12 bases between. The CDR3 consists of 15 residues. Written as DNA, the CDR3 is TGTGCCAGCAGTTCCCTCGGGAGGGTGAACACTGAAGCTTTCTTT. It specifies CASSSLGRVNTEAFF.

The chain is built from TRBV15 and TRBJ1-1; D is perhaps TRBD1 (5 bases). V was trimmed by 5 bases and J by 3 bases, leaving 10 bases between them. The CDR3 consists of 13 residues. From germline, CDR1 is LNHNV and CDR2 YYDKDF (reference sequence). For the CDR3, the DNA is TGTGCCACCAGCCCGGGGGGGGACACTGAAGCTTTCTTT. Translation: CATSPGGDTEAFF. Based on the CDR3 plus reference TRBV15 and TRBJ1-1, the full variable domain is DAMVIQNPRYQVTQFGKPVTLSCSQTLNHNVMYWYQQKSSQAPKLLFHYYDKDFNNEADTPDNFQSRRPNTSFCFLDIRSPGLGDTAMYLCATSPGGDTEAFFGQGTRLTVV.

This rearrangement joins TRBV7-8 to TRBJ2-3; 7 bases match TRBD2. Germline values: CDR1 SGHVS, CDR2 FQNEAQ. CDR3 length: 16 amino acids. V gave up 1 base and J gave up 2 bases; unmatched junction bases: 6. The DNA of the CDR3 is TGTGCCAGCAGCTTAGGGGCTAGCGGCAACACAGATACGCAGTATTTT. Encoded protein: CASSLGASGNTDTQYF.

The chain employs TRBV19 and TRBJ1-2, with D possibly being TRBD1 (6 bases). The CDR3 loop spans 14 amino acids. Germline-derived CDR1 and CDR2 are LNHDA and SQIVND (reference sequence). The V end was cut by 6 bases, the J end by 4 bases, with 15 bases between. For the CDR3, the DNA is TGTGCCAGTAGCGGTACAGGGTCTGGCTATGGCTACACCTTC. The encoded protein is CASSGTGSGYGYTF.

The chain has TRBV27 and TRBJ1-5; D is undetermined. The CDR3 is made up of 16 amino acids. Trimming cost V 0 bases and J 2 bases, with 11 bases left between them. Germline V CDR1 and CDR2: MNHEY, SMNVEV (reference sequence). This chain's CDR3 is CASSLSSSAGNQPQHF. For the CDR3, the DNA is TGTGCCAGCAGTTTATCGTCCAGCGCCGGCAATCAGCCCCAGCATTTT.

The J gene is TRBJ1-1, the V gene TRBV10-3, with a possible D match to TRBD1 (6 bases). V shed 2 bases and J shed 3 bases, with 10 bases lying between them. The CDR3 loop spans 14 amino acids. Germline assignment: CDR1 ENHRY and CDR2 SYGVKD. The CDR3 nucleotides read TGTGCCATCAGTGAGGGGGACACATACACTGAAGCTTTCTTT. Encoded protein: CAISEGDTYTEAFF.

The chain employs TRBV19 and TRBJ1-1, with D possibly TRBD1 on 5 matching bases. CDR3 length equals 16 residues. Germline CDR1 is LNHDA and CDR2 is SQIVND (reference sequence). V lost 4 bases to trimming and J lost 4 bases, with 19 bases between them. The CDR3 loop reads CASSRHGTPRPTEAFF. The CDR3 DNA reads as TGTGCCAGTAGTAGACACGGGACTCCCAGGCCCACTGAAGCTTTCTTT. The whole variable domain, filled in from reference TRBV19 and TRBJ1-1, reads DGGITQSPKYLFRKEGQNVTLSCEQNLNHDAMYWYRQDPGQGLRLIYYSQIVNDFQKGDIAEGYSVSREKKESFPLTVTSAQKNPTAFYLCASSRHGTPRPTEAFFGQGTRLTVV.

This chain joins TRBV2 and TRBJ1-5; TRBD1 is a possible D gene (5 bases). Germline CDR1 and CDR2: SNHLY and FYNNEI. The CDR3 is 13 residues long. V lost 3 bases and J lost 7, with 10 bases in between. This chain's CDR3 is CASSEAGWQPQHF. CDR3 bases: TGTGCCAGCAGTGAGGCAGGGTGGCAGCCCCAGCATTTT.

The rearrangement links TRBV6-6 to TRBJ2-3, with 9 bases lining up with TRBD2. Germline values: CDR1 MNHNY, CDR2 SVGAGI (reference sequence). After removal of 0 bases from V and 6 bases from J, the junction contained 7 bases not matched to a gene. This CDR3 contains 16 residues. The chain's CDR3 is CASSYSGTSSLDTQYF. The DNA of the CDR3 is TGTGCCAGCAGTTACTCGGGGACTAGCAGTCTCGATACGCAGTATTTT.